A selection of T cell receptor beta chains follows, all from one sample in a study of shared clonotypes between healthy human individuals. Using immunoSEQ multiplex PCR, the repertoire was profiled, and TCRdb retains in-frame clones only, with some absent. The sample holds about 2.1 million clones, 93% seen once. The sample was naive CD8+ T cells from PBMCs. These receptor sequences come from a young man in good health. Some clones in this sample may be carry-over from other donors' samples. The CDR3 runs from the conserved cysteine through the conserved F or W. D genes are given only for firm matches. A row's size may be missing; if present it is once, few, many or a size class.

CASSSRPRTNEKLFF | TGTGCCAGCAGTTCTCGGCCTCGGACTAATGAAAAACTGTTTTTT | NA | TRBV28 | NA | TRBJ1-4
CASSTGGYNEQFF | TGTGCCAGCAGCACAGGGGGGTACAATGAGCAGTTCTTC | NA | TRBV9 | TRBD1 | TRBJ2-1
CASSFNDRTAYTGELFF | TGTGCCAGCAGTTTCAACGACAGGACAGCCTACACCGGGGAGCTGTTTTTT | NA | TRBV27 | NA | TRBJ2-2
CASAGTSPYNEQFF | TGTGCCAGTGCCGGGACTAGCCCCTACAATGAGCAGTTCTTC | NA | TRBV28 | TRBD2 | TRBJ2-1
CASSQIKGGYEQYF | TGCGCCAGCAGCCAAATCAAAGGGGGCTACGAGCAGTACTTC | NA | TRBV4-3 | NA | TRBJ2-7
CASSGTGGTEAFF | TGTGCCAGCAGTGGAACAGGGGGCACTGAAGCTTTCTTT | NA | TRBV6-1 | TRBD1 | TRBJ1-1
CASSLDSYNEQFF | TGCGCCAGCAGCTTGGACTCTTACAATGAGCAGTTCTTC | NA | TRBV5-1 | NA | TRBJ2-1
CAWSLGQIYEQYF | TGTGCCTGGAGCCTGGGACAGATCTACGAGCAGTACTTC | NA | TRBV30 | TRBD1 | TRBJ2-7
CASSDRQGRNEQFF | TGTGCCAGCAGCGATAGACAGGGGCGCAATGAGCAGTTCTTC | NA | TRBV6-5 | TRBD1 | TRBJ2-1
CASSWPANEQFF | TGTGCCAGCAGTTGGCCGGCCAATGAGCAGTTCTTC | NA | TRBV28 | NA | TRBJ2-1
CASSLMTGDQPQHF | TGTGCCAGCAGTTTAATGACAGGGGATCAGCCCCAGCATTTT | NA | TRBV27 | TRBD1 | TRBJ1-5
CASSAKNQPQHF | TGTGCCAGCAGTGCAAAGAATCAGCCCCAGCATTTT | few | TRBV2 | NA | TRBJ1-5
CAVELYNEQFF | TGTGCCGTCGAGCTCTACAATGAGCAGTTCTTC | NA | TRBV6-5 | NA | TRBJ2-1
CASSLREATQYF | TGTGCCAGCAGCTTACGGGAGGCTACGCAGTATTTT | NA | TRBV7-9 | TRBD2 | TRBJ2-3
CASSYPSSLTGNTEAFF | TGTGCCAGCAGTTATCCCTCGAGTCTGACAGGGAACACTGAAGCTTTCTTT | NA | TRBV28 | NA | TRBJ1-1
CASSMGLAIHEQYF | TGTGCCAGTAGTATGGGACTAGCAATACACGAGCAGTACTTC | NA | TRBV19 | TRBD2 | TRBJ2-7
CASSRLASSTGELFF | TGTGCCAGCAGTAGACTAGCGAGTAGTACCGGGGAGCTGTTTTTT | NA | TRBV27 | TRBD2 | TRBJ2-2
CASSSSLSTGPHTIYGYTF | TGCGCCAGCAGCTCGAGTCTTAGTACAGGGCCCCATACGATCTATGGCTACACCTTC | NA | TRBV5-1 | NA | TRBJ1-2
CASSSRDRGNEQYF | TGTGCCAGCAGCTCCCGGGACAGGGGGAACGAGCAGTACTTC | NA | TRBV11-2 | TRBD1 | TRBJ2-7
CASSDVTAEAFF | TGTGCCAGCAGTGATGTGACTGCTGAAGCTTTCTTT | NA | TRBV2 | NA | TRBJ1-1
CASSTRQGSYGYTF | TGCGCCAGCAGCACCCGACAGGGGTCATATGGCTACACCTTC | NA | TRBV5-1 | TRBD1 | TRBJ1-2
CASSLALVLGQPGNTIYF | TGTGCCAGCAGCTTGGCCCTGGTTCTGGGACAGCCGGGGAACACCATATATTTT | NA | TRBV5-5 | TRBD1 | TRBJ1-3
CASSLGLVAGNEQFF | TGTGCCAGCAGCCTTGGGTTAGTAGCTGGGAATGAGCAGTTCTTC | NA | TRBV28 | NA | TRBJ2-1
CASTSLSTGASGVITDTQYF | TGTGCCAGTACCTCTCTTTCCACCGGGGCTAGCGGGGTGATCACAGATACGCAGTATTTT | NA | TRBV19 | TRBD2 | TRBJ2-3
CASSPGAYNEQFF | TGCGCCAGCAGCCCGGGGGCCTACAATGAGCAGTTCTTC | NA | TRBV4-3 | NA | TRBJ2-1
CAISELIGDGYTF | TGTGCCATCAGTGAGTTAATAGGGGATGGCTACACCTTC | NA | TRBV10-3 | NA | TRBJ1-2
CATRDASSYEQYF | TGTGCCACGCGGGACGCAAGCTCCTACGAGCAGTACTTC | NA | TRBV15 | NA | TRBJ2-7
CATVPGLHLYGYTF | TGTGCCACCGTCCCGGGGCTGCACCTTTATGGCTACACCTTC | NA | TRBV28 | NA | TRBJ1-2
CASSGDSRNTEAFF | TGTGCCAGCAGCGGGGACAGCAGGAACACTGAAGCTTTCTTT | NA | TRBV11-2 | TRBD1 | TRBJ1-1